The clone carrying this TCR beta chain was observed a few times. Gene names denote mouse genes. Coverage ceases 1 residue before the CDR3 finishes, and the germline J gene fills in the end. Within the sample, other DNA sequences also encode this same CDR3. The source of the sample is a study of tissue T cells after allogeneic stem cell transplantation. CDR3 length: 12 residues. Deletions cut 4 bases from V and 3 bases from J, with 5 bases between. Germline V gene data show CDR1 as KGHPV and CDR2 as FQNQEV (reference sequence). Regarding time point: mouse harvest day 7 after allogeneic transplant. Tail vein injection delivered 10^7 T-cell-depleted bone marrow cells and 10^6 splenic CD5+ T cells. Method: immunoSEQ multiplex PCR; TCRdb's copy keeps in-frame clones and lacks some. The profile covers 9,900 or so clones, with roughly two fifths appearing a single time and 1.8% taken by the ten largest.

Sample: skin. The source is a female BALB/c mouse given C57BL/6 T cells with graft-versus-host disease after an allogeneic hematopoietic cell transplant. The J gene is TRBJ2-4, the V gene TRBV26; D call uncertain. The CDR3 reads CASSHQQNTLYF. Incomplete CDR3 DNA: TGTGCCAGCAGTCACCAGCAAAACACCTTGTAC.